This record covers a single T cell receptor beta chain. Its antigen remains unidentified. Base qualities are not provided; no much larger clone lies one nucleotide away. Including the terminal cysteine and phenylalanine, the CDR3 comprises 14 residues. Solely the CDR3 DNA is kept, with 42 bases framed from the first base. From the germline V gene, CDR1 is ENHRY and CDR2 is SYGVKD. V drops 0 bases and J drops 10 bases, leaving 15 bases in between. The sample is drawn from a study of shared clonotypes between healthy human individuals (TCRdb year 2020). As for the study more broadly: The cohort comprised a couple of women and a few men aged 18 to 49 years. To estimate repertoire size and how much clonotype sharing occurs between individuals, the study deeply sequenced the blood TCR repertoires of several healthy adults. Libraries were prepared and TCR repertoires were sequenced by different laboratories using diverse techniques, in order to increase sequencing depth and limit assay-specific biases. Between about 0.85 and 9.5 billion PBMCs per donor were obtained by leukapheresis.

Study-level results and caveats: Only blood was sampled, and tissue TCR repertoires likely differ from those in blood. Pairwise subsampling indicated that sequencing depth was expected to affect the degree of clonotype sharing among donors. The genetic and exposure-history diversity represented was limited by the small number of donors.

Using the deep immunoSEQ assay, TCR CDR3 regions were amplified from genomic DNA by multiplex PCR. Extracted genomic DNA from each cell subset was distributed evenly across all wells of several immunoSEQ 96-well plates, and each plate was treated as a replicate. For unsorted PBMC, 300 ng genomic DNA, equal to approximately 30,000 T cell genomes, was loaded into each replicate PCR. Ten immunoSEQ deep assay plates were used to sequence the unsorted PBMC genomic DNA. Purified libraries were measured with a Qubit 3.0 fluorometer, size-checked on a Bioanalyzer 2100, and measured again with the KAPA Library Quantification kit. A separate single-read 150-cycle Illumina NextSeq 550 flow cell was used to sequence each immunoSEQ 96-well plate. As for the authors' bioinformatics: Because only junctional sequences without quality scores were contained in the immunoSEQ output, filtering matching that applied to full-length reads could not be performed. Sequences were annotated with PyIR, a Python wrapper for IgBLAST v1.9, using IMGT germline references to assign V/J genes and CDR3. Reads were filtered out if the reads had weak V/J assignments (E-value above 1e-6), no CDR3, stop codons, out-of-frame junctions, or ambiguous translated residues. V3J clonotypes were defined as sequences sharing an identical inferred V gene, J gene, and CDR3 amino acid sequence. The percentage overlap between two repertoires was calculated by dividing the number of shared unique clonotypes by the size of the smaller repertoire. Richness of each repertoire was evaluated using RTK rarefaction, the Chao1 estimator, and Recon v2.1 estimates of unobserved clonotypes. Here the immuneACCESS table is served through TCRdb, limited to in-frame sequences with V and J called. Missing clones are a known gap in these copies; in checked studies unresolved V genes cover under half, and the rest lacks a known reason. V and J calls and clone size follow that table, whereas D and trimming were derived from the DNA. The sample includes some 480,000 clones, with around 80% observed a single time. Approximately 12% of the sample belongs to the ten largest clones.

The donors were healthy, HIV-negative adults with no recently reported acute infections or vaccinations. Every donor was a Caucasian adult residing in Nashville, Tennessee, USA. For unsorted samples, 75 million to 100 million PBMCs were counted and genomic DNA was extracted with the QIAamp DNA Blood Mini kit. Blood was obtained by leukapheresis, after which PBMCs were separated by Ficoll-Histopaque density gradient centrifugation and cryopreserved in liquid nitrogen vapor phase. The sequence joins TRBV10-3 to TRBJ1-2, and TRBD1 may be the D gene, going by 6 matching bases. The sequenced material came from PBMCs. The receptor comes from a woman in her thirties or forties in good health. Some clones in this sample may be carry-over from other donors' samples. The CDR3 protein sequence reads: CAISESGLDSSYTF. The DNA sequence is given as TGTGCCATCAGTGAGTCGGGGTTGGACAGTTCCTACACCTTC.